Shown below are 18 T cell receptor beta chains from a single sample sequenced in a study of blood T cell repertoires in COVID-19. Method: immunoSEQ multiplex PCR; TCRdb's copy keeps in-frame clones and lacks some. This table holds under 140,000 clones, over 60% found once. The specimen sequenced was peripheral blood. The receptor source for this set is a woman aged 80 or over with active or convalescent COVID-19.

The chain employs TRBV25-1 and TRBJ1-4, with D tentatively TRBD1 (6 bases). This CDR3 is 15 amino acids long. The V gene lost 4 bases and the J gene lost 8 bases, with 17 bases spanning the gap. Germline values: CDR1 MGHDK, CDR2 SYGVNS. CDR3 coding DNA: TGTGCCAGCAGTGGATGGTTAGGACAGTCCGAAAAACTGTTTTTT. Its protein product is CASSGWLGQSEKLFF.

The V call is TRBV28, the J call TRBJ2-7; 8 nucleotides align to TRBD2. The CDR3 spans 16 residues. Germline CDR1 MDHEN, CDR2 SYDVKM. V lost 4 bases to trimming and J lost 0 bases; unmatched junction nucleotides: 8. CDR3 nucleotide sequence: TGTGCCAGCAGTTCATTGGGGAGCGGGAGCTCCTACGAGCAGTACTTC. It codes for CASSSLGSGSSYEQYF.

The chain couples TRBV13 to TRBJ2-7, with TRBD1 matching over 8 bases. This CDR3 region has 13 residues. CDR1 is PRHDT, CDR2 FYEKMQ, per germline (reference sequence). J lost 7 bases, V lost 5 bases, and 7 bases had no gene match. The CDR3 DNA follows: TGTGCCAGCAGCAAGGACAGGGTGGAGGAGCAGTACTTC. Its translation: CASSKDRVEEQYF. Variable domain in full (rest from reference TRBV13 and TRBJ2-7): AAGVIQSPRHLIKEKRETATLKCYPIPRHDTVYWYQQGPGQDPQFLISFYEKMQSDKGSIPDRFSAQQFSDYHSELNMSSLELGDSALYFCASSKDRVEEQYFGPGTRLTVT.

The chain links TRBV7-6 to TRBJ2-6; D is perhaps TRBD1 (6 bases). Trimming stripped 6 bases from V and 3 bases from J, with 9 bases between. The CDR3 length is 14 residues. Germline V gene lookup returns CDR1 SGHVS and CDR2 FNYEAQ. The CDR3 reads CASSSGVGANVLTF. The CDR3 DNA reads TGTGCCAGCAGTTCAGGGGTTGGGGCCAACGTCCTGACTTTC.

The chain recombines TRBV30 with TRBJ1-3; no reliable D call. The CDR3 covers 10 residues. Germline V CDR1 and CDR2: GTSNPN, SVGIG (reference sequence). The V gene lost 7 bases and the J gene lost 4 bases, with 5 bases spanning the gap. CDR3 in DNA: TGTGCCTACGGGGGAAACACCATATATTTT. This translates into CAYGGNTIYF.

The chain uses TRBV18 and TRBJ1-1, with 7 bases lining up with TRBD1. Germline V gene data show CDR1 as KGHSH and CDR2 as LQKENI. J lost 0 bases, V lost 5 bases, and 3 bases had no gene match. This CDR3 comprises 14 residues. The CDR3 sequence: CASSAGTVNTEAFF. CDR3 nucleotide sequence: TGTGCCAGCTCAGCCGGGACAGTGAACACTGAAGCTTTCTTT.

The chain couples TRBV5-4 to TRBJ2-3; a possible D gene is TRBD2 (6 bases). The germline V gene encodes CDR1 SGHNT and CDR2 YYREEE (reference sequence). Trimming took 4 bases from V and 2 from J, leaving 11 bases between them. The CDR3 covers 14 residues. CDR3 residues: CASSRRDYTDTQYF. The CDR3 bases are TGTGCCAGCAGCAGGAGGGATTACACAGATACGCAGTATTTT.

In DNA, the CDR3 is TGTGCCAGCAGCTATGGACATGCCTACGAGCAGTACTTC. Encoded protein: CASSYGHAYEQYF. The chain combines TRBV5-4 with TRBJ2-7; TRBD1 is a possible D gene (5 bases). The CDR3 contains 13 residues. V was shortened by 3 bases and J by 2 bases, with 9 bases between the two germline ends. Germline CDR1 is SGHNT and CDR2 is YYREEE (reference sequence).

This sequence joins TRBV20-1 and TRBJ2-7; the D gene is possibly TRBD2 (6 bases). Trimming took 3 bases from V and 4 from J, leaving 13 bases between them. The CDR3 is 13 amino acids. The germline CDR1 and CDR2 sequences are DFQATT and SNEGSKA (reference sequence). The DNA of the CDR3 is TGCAGTGCTAGTGGAGGGAGTGATTACGAGCAGTACTTC. Protein sequence: CSASGGSDYEQYF.

This clone was detected a few times. The chain recombines TRBV18 with TRBJ1-2; 10 nucleotides match TRBD1. The CDR3 is made up of 15 amino acids. J gave up 7 bases and V 3 bases, and 8 bases lay outside the gene matches. CDR1 KGHSH and CDR2 LQKENI come from the germline V gene. For the CDR3, the DNA is TGTGCCAGCTCACCTCCGGGACAGGGGTTCTCTGGCTACACCTTC. Encoded protein: CASSPPGQGFSGYTF.

The chain uses TRBV5-4 and TRBJ2-7; 10 bases map to TRBD2. V gave up 0 bases and J gave up 4 bases; unmatched junction bases: 4. The CDR3 is 15 amino acids. Germline V lookup: CDR1 SGHNT, CDR2 YYREEE (reference sequence). CDR3 residues: CASSLDLAGVYEQYF. CDR3 coding DNA: TGTGCCAGCAGCTTGGATCTAGCGGGAGTTTACGAGCAGTACTTC.

V and J are TRBV28 and TRBJ2-5; 9 bases match TRBD1. V shed 1 base and J 4 bases; nucleotides not matched to a gene: 7. The CDR3 spans 16 residues. Germline assignment: CDR1 MDHEN and CDR2 SYDVKM. CDR3 bases: TGTGCCAGCAGTTTATTAGGAACAGGGGGCGGAGAGACCCAGTACTTC. This codes for CASSLLGTGGGETQYF.

V usage is TRBV10-3 and J usage is TRBJ2-2; 9 bases match TRBD2. CDR3 length: 22 amino acids. The V gene's germline CDR1 is ENHRY and CDR2 SYGVKD. The V segment lost 4 bases and the J segment 4 bases; nucleotides outside the gene matches: 25. The CDR3 sequence: CAISGKPGQTTIAGAGTGELFF. CDR3 nucleotides: TGTGCCATCAGTGGAAAACCGGGACAGACTACTATAGCGGGAGCGGGCACCGGGGAGCTGTTTTTT.

This chain links TRBV7-9 with TRBJ2-7, with a tentative D call TRBD2 (7 bases). CDR3 length: 17 residues. CDR1 and CDR2 from the germline V gene are SEHNR and FQNEAQ (reference sequence). The V end lost 5 bases, the J end lost 3 bases, and 23 bases lay between the germline ends. Here the CDR3 reads CASSVRRGPSANYEQYF. The CDR3 DNA follows: TGTGCCAGCAGCGTGAGGCGGGGGCCCTCCGCCAACTACGAGCAGTACTTC.

The V and J genes are TRBV7-9 and TRBJ2-7; TRBD2 matches at 11 bases. This CDR3 comprises 15 residues. Germline trimming cut 5 bases from V and 4 bases from J; bases unmatched to any gene: 7. In germline, CDR1 is SEHNR, CDR2 FQNEAQ (reference sequence). In DNA form, the CDR3 reads TGTGCCAGCAGCGCAACTAGCGGGAGATCGTACGAGCAGTACTTC. Protein: CASSATSGRSYEQYF.

Concerning this clone itself: A junction boundary mismatches the germline segment, possibly from a read error. The J gene is TRBJ2-1, the V gene TRBV6-2 or TRBV6-3, with 9 bases aligning to TRBD2. CDR3 length: 15 amino acids. Germline assignment: CDR1 MNHEY and CDR2 SVGEGT. The DNA of the CDR3 is TGTGCCAGCAGTTCTTCCGGGACTAGCTACTATGAGCAGTTCTTC. Protein sequence: CASSSSGTSYYEQFF.

The rearrangement uses TRBV2 and TRBJ2-1, with 10 bases fitting TRBD1. V gave up 7 bases and J gave up 8 bases; unmatched junction bases: 8. The V gene's germline CDR1 is SNHLY and CDR2 FYNNEI. This CDR3 is 14 amino acids long. CDR3 residues: CASNRQGAGDEQFF. In DNA, the CDR3 is TGTGCCAGCAATAGACAGGGGGCTGGAGATGAGCAGTTCTTC.

This chain links TRBV7-8 with TRBJ1-2; D unresolved. In germline, CDR1 is SGHVS, CDR2 FQNEAQ. The CDR3 has 14 amino acids. The V end lost 2 bases, the J end lost 6 bases, and 13 bases lay between the germline ends. The CDR3 bases are TGTGCCAGCAGCTTAAGATGGCCCAGGCATGGCTACACCTTC. It is translated as CASSLRWPRHGYTF.